These 5 T cell receptor beta chains share one sample of origin, sequenced in a study of blood T cell repertoires in COVID-19. Profiled with immunoSEQ multiplex PCR; TCRdb holds only in-frame clones, not every one. Counted here are under 60,000 clones, roughly four fifths occurring once; the ten biggest clones make up 8.8%. Source material: peripheral blood. The receptors here all came from a man between 60 and 75 years old with acute or convalescent COVID-19.

V gene TRBV4-3 combines with J gene TRBJ1-5; D unclear. CDR1 and CDR2 (germline): LGHNA, YSLEER. V shed 5 bases and J shed 5 bases, with 10 bases lying between them. This CDR3 has 13 residues. CDR3 residues: CASSSEEDQPQHF. CDR3 nucleotides: TGCGCCAGCAGCTCAGAAGAGGATCAGCCCCAGCATTTT.

The J gene is TRBJ1-1, the V gene TRBV30; no clear D gene. Germline CDR1 GTSNPN, CDR2 SVGIG (reference sequence). V lost 3 bases and J lost 5, with 10 bases in between. The CDR3 is 12 amino acids. CDR3 coding DNA: TGTGCCTGGAGCTCGGGATTTACTGAAGCTTTCTTT. This encodes CAWSSGFTEAFF. Full variable domain (rest looked up from reference TRBV30 and TRBJ1-1): SQTIHQWPATLVQPVGSPLSLECTVEGTSNPNLYWYRQAAGRGLQLLFYSVGIGQISSEVPQNLSASRPQDRQFILSSKKLLLSDSGFYLCAWSSGFTEAFFGQGTRLTVV.

The V call is TRBV11-2, the J call TRBJ1-2; D gene uncertain. Between the trimmed V and J ends, which lost 5 bases and 8 bases, there was a span of 18 bases. This CDR3 has 14 amino acids. CDR1 is SGHAT and CDR2 is FQNNGV in the germline V gene. The CDR3, as DNA: TGTGCCAGCAGCCCCCGGACCCTAGCGGGAGGCTACACCTTC. Protein sequence: CASSPRTLAGGYTF.

This sequence joins TRBV6-5 and TRBJ2-5; TRBD2 agrees at 8 bases. This CDR3 has 15 amino acids. Losses at the gene ends were 4 bases for V and 3 bases for J; bases not matched to a gene: 7. The V gene's germline CDR1 is MNHEY and CDR2 SVGAGI. The DNA for the CDR3 is TGTGCCAGCAGTTTTAGCGGGGCCGAGGAAGAGACCCAGTACTTC. Translation gives CASSFSGAEEETQYF.

V and J are TRBV24-1 and TRBJ1-1, with 7 bases that match TRBD1. There are 16 residues in the CDR3. The trim removed 1 base at V and 1 base at J, leaving 5 bases unmatched. Germline loops: CDR1 KGHDR, CDR2 SFDVKD. CDR3: CATSDFQGQPNTEAFF. CDR3 DNA sequence: TGTGCCACCAGTGATTTCCAGGGACAGCCGAACACTGAAGCTTTCTTT.